This entry describes one TCR beta chain. A multiplex PCR was run with 60 Vbeta primers and 13 Jbeta primers. Data came from immunoSEQ multiplex PCR; TCRdb stores just in-frame clones and leaves some out. This sample has tens of thousands of clones, with around three quarters found just once. Trimming removed 4 bases from V and 1 base from J; junction bases left unmatched: 4. The CDR3 spans 15 residues. CDR1 is ENHRY and CDR2 is SYGVKD in the germline V gene. This entry belongs to a study of cytomegalovirus exposure and HLA in healthy donors. The receptor comes from a woman between 40 and 55 years old in good health and CMV-seronegative. Sequenced sample: PBMCs. The chain joins TRBV10-3 to TRBJ2-3; TRBD2 matches at 8 bases. The CDR3 region is CAISVSGTGTDTQYF. CDR3 in DNA: TGTGCCATCAGTGTTAGCGGGACCGGCACAGATACGCAGTATTTT.